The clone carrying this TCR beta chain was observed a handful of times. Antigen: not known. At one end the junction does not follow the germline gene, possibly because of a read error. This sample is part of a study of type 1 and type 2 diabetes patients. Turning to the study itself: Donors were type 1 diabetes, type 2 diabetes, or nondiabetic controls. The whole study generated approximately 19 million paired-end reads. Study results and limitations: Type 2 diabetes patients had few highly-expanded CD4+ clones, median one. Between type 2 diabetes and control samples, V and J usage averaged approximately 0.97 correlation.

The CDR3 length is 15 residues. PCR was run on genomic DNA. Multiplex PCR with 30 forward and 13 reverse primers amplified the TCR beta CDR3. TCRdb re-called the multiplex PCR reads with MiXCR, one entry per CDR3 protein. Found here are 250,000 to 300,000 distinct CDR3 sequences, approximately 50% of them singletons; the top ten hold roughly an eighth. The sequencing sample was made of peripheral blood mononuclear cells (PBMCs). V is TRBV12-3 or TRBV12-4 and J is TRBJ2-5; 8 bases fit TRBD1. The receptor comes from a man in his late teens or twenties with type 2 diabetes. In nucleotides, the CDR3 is TGTGCCACCAGTGATTGGACAGGGAGAGGAGAGACCCAGTACTTC. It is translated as CATSDWTGRGETQYF.